This is a list of T cell receptor beta chains from one sample in a study of cytomegalovirus exposure and HLA in healthy donors. Sequenced by immunoSEQ multiplex PCR; TCRdb stores in-frame clones only, minus some. The data contain roughly 160,000 clones, around 80% of them singletons. Sequencing input: PBMCs. These receptors came from a woman aged 45 to 65 in good health and CMV-seropositive. Each CDR3 is given with its conserved first and last residue. The order of the fields is J gene, CDR3 length, V gene, clone size, D gene, CDR3 protein, CDR3 DNA. A D gene is named only where the DNA matches it firmly. Not all rows give a size; the values are once, few, many and, for expanded clones, a class.

J gene: TRBJ2-1; CDR3 length: 15; V gene: TRBV15; clone size: NA; D gene: NA; CDR3 protein: CATSRDWAGLGEQFF; CDR3 DNA: TGTGCCACCAGCAGAGATTGGGCAGGGCTGGGTGAGCAGTTCTTC
J gene: TRBJ1-2; CDR3 length: 13; V gene: TRBV2; clone size: NA; D gene: TRBD1; CDR3 protein: CASSRQGNYGYTF; CDR3 DNA: TGTGCCAGCAGTAGACAGGGAAACTATGGCTACACCTTC
J gene: TRBJ1-6; CDR3 length: 18; V gene: TRBV4-3; clone size: NA; D gene: NA; CDR3 protein: CASSQEPIRGSYNSPLHF; CDR3 DNA: TGCGCCAGCAGCCAAGAGCCAATAAGGGGGTCCTATAATTCACCCCTCCACTTT
J gene: TRBJ1-1; CDR3 length: 14; V gene: TRBV7-3; clone size: NA; D gene: NA; CDR3 protein: CASSSTRDRGYAFF; CDR3 DNA: TGTGCCAGCAGCTCGACTAGGGATAGGGGATACGCTTTCTTT
J gene: TRBJ1-4; CDR3 length: 15; V gene: TRBV19; clone size: once; D gene: TRBD1; CDR3 protein: CASTGPGTGVEKLFF; CDR3 DNA: TGTGCCAGTACGGGGCCCGGGACAGGGGTCGAAAAACTGTTTTTT
J gene: TRBJ1-6; CDR3 length: 15; V gene: TRBV4-2; clone size: NA; D gene: NA; CDR3 protein: CASSQSRGMGSPLHF; CDR3 DNA: TGTGCCAGCAGCCAATCCCGGGGAATGGGTTCACCCCTCCACTTT
J gene: TRBJ1-4; CDR3 length: 14; V gene: TRBV6-4; clone size: NA; D gene: NA; CDR3 protein: CASSDRGINEKLFF; CDR3 DNA: TGTGCCAGCAGTGACAGGGGTATTAATGAAAAACTGTTTTTT
J gene: TRBJ2-2; CDR3 length: 19; V gene: TRBV7-2; clone size: NA; D gene: TRBD2; CDR3 protein: CASRVADWASGPLTGELFF; CDR3 DNA: TGTGCCAGCAGAGTAGCAGATTGGGCTAGCGGGCCGTTAACCGGGGAGCTGTTTTTT
J gene: TRBJ1-3; CDR3 length: 15; V gene: TRBV18; clone size: NA; D gene: NA; CDR3 protein: CASSPRSVSGNTIYF; CDR3 DNA: TGTGCCAGCTCACCACGCAGCGTCTCTGGAAACACCATATATTTT
J gene: TRBJ2-1; CDR3 length: 15; V gene: TRBV6-1; clone size: once; D gene: NA; CDR3 protein: CASSLLTSSYNEQFF; CDR3 DNA: TGTGCCAGCAGCCTACTGACTTCCTCCTACAATGAGCAGTTCTTC
J gene: TRBJ2-4; CDR3 length: 17; V gene: TRBV4-1; clone size: NA; D gene: NA; CDR3 protein: CASSQPTTGGSKNIQYF; CDR3 DNA: TGCGCCAGCAGCCAGCCTACGACAGGCGGATCCAAAAACATTCAGTACTTC
J gene: TRBJ2-1; CDR3 length: 15; V gene: TRBV5-1; clone size: NA; D gene: NA; CDR3 protein: CASSLLPGNYNEQFF; CDR3 DNA: TGCGCCAGCAGCTTGTTGCCCGGGAACTACAATGAGCAGTTCTTC
J gene: TRBJ1-6; CDR3 length: 15; V gene: TRBV4-2; clone size: NA; D gene: NA; CDR3 protein: CASSQDAGYNSPLHF; CDR3 DNA: TGTGCCAGCAGCCAAGATGCAGGATATAATTCACCCCTCCACTTT
J gene: TRBJ1-1; CDR3 length: 15; V gene: TRBV4-1; clone size: NA; D gene: NA; CDR3 protein: CASSRDGGLGTEAFF; CDR3 DNA: TGCGCCAGCAGCCGTGATGGGGGGTTGGGCACTGAAGCTTTCTTT
J gene: TRBJ1-6; CDR3 length: 13; V gene: TRBV6-1; clone size: NA; D gene: TRBD1; CDR3 protein: CASTGQRDSPLHF; CDR3 DNA: TGTGCCAGCACGGGACAGAGGGATTCACCCCTCCACTTT
J gene: TRBJ1-2; CDR3 length: 17; V gene: TRBV19; clone size: NA; D gene: TRBD1; CDR3 protein: CASVQPGQGLANYGYTF; CDR3 DNA: TGTGCCAGCGTACAACCGGGACAGGGTTTAGCTAACTATGGCTACACCTTC
J gene: TRBJ1-1; CDR3 length: 15; V gene: TRBV28; clone size: NA; D gene: TRBD1; CDR3 protein: CASRYTSGGGTEAFF; CDR3 DNA: TGTGCCAGCAGATACACTTCAGGGGGTGGGACTGAAGCTTTCTTT
J gene: TRBJ1-2; CDR3 length: 14; V gene: TRBV9; clone size: NA; D gene: NA; CDR3 protein: CASSVGGPNYGYTF; CDR3 DNA: TGTGCCAGCAGCGTAGGGGGGCCCAACTATGGCTACACCTTC
J gene: TRBJ2-7; CDR3 length: 16; V gene: TRBV6-4; clone size: NA; D gene: NA; CDR3 protein: CATITCGDKSFHEQYF; CDR3 DNA: TGTGCCACCATTACATGTGGGGACAAGTCTTTCCACGAGCAGTACTTC
J gene: TRBJ2-7; CDR3 length: 15; V gene: TRBV4-1; clone size: few; D gene: NA; CDR3 protein: CASSQKDQGPYEQYF; CDR3 DNA: TGCGCCAGCAGCCAAAAAGATCAGGGGCCCTACGAGCAGTACTTC
J gene: TRBJ2-1; CDR3 length: 15; V gene: TRBV28; clone size: NA; D gene: NA; CDR3 protein: CATGFRDTRYNEQFF; CDR3 DNA: TGTGCCACCGGTTTTAGGGACACCCGCTACAATGAGCAGTTCTTC
J gene: TRBJ1-1; CDR3 length: 13; V gene: TRBV5-8; clone size: few; D gene: NA; CDR3 protein: CASSLIGDTEAFF; CDR3 DNA: TGTGCCAGCAGCTTGATAGGGGACACTGAAGCTTTCTTT
J gene: TRBJ1-2; CDR3 length: 16; V gene: TRBV30; clone size: NA; D gene: NA; CDR3 protein: CAWSARRTLHDYGYTF; CDR3 DNA: TGTGCCTGGAGTGCCAGAAGGACACTGCACGACTATGGCTACACCTTC
J gene: TRBJ1-5; CDR3 length: 15; V gene: TRBV9; clone size: NA; D gene: TRBD1; CDR3 protein: CASSPGGGGNQPQHF; CDR3 DNA: TGTGCCAGCAGCCCGGGAGGGGGCGGAAATCAGCCCCAGCATTTT
J gene: TRBJ2-7; CDR3 length: 14; V gene: TRBV7-9; clone size: NA; D gene: NA; CDR3 protein: CASSLALTAYEQYF; CDR3 DNA: TGTGCCAGCAGCTTAGCACTGACTGCGTACGAGCAGTACTTC